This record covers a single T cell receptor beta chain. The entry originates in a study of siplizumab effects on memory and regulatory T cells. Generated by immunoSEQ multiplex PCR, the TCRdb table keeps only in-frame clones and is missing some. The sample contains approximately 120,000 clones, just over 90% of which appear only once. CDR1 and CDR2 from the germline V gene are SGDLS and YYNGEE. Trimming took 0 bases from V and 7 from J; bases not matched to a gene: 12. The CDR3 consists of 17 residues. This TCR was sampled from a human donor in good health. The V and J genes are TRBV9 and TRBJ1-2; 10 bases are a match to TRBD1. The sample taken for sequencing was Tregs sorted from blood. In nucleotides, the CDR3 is TGTGCCAGCAGCGTAGAAATTCTGTCCGACAGGGGGCCTGGCTACACCTTC. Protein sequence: CASSVEILSDRGPGYTF. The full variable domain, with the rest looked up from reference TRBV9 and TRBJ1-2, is DSGVTQTPKHLITATGQRVTLRCSPRSGDLSVYWYQQSLDQGLQFLIQYYNGEERAKGNILERFSAQQFPDLHSELNLSSLELGDSALYFCASSVEILSDRGPGYTFGSGTRLTVV.